Described below is a single TCR beta chain sequence and its context. Noted treatment: randomized to nivolumab then ipilimumab (arm A) or the reverse (arm B). Patients had received no earlier DNA-damaging chemotherapy. Sorted cells were live CD3+CD8+, lacking CD19 and CD56, from PBMCs. This specimen comes from a study of sequential checkpoint blockade in melanoma. Across the whole study: Patients were randomized 1:1 to nivolumab-then-ipilimumab or ipilimumab-then-nivolumab first-line. After both sequences, patients received maintenance nivolumab.

TCRdb's copy holds only in-frame clones and misses some; the assay was immunoSEQ multiplex PCR. This sample has fewer than 11,000 clones, with more than 70% found just once. V lost 5 bases to trimming and J lost 1 base; unmatched junction nucleotides: 8. Germline loops: CDR1 PRHDT, CDR2 FYEKMQ (reference sequence). There are 17 residues in the CDR3. The sequences come from CD8+ T cells sorted from blood (inferred from file names), collected from a patient given nivolumab and ipilimumab in sequence. This chain joins TRBV13 and TRBJ2-1; 10 nucleotides align to TRBD1. The receptor was isolated from a human donor with melanoma. CDR3 sequence (DNA): TGTGCCAGCAGCCTAGCCCCGGGACAGGGGTCCTACAATGAGCAGTTCTTC. Its protein is CASSLAPGQGSYNEQFF.